This note documents a single T cell receptor beta chain sequence. This clone's antigen is unknown. Qualities for individual bases were not recorded, and no much larger clone is one base off. Libraries were prepared through the immunoSEQ multiplex PCR assay. TCRdb mirrors the immuneACCESS table, restricted to in-frame sequences. Some clones are absent from its copies; in checked studies, under half trace to an unresolved V gene, and the reason for the others is unknown. This sample has around 62,000 clones in its table, and more than 95% of those were observed once. The biggest ten clones account for over 0.15% of the sample. This entry comes from a study of technical replicates of blood from several donors (dated by TCRdb to about 2017). Looking up the germline V gene yields CDR1 SGHRS and CDR2 YFSETQ. The CDR3 holds 15 amino acids from the cysteine to the phenylalanine. Only the CDR3 DNA is retained, 45 bases long and in frame from the first base. V sheds 0 bases and J sheds 7 bases, leaving 14 bases between their ends.

Sequenced input: T cells isolated from PBMCs. The clonotype originates from a human donor in good health. The chain links TRBV5-1 with TRBJ1-5, with the D gene call left open. The CDR3 region: CASSLGPGTEQPQHF. Read as DNA, the sequence is TGCGCCAGCAGCTTGGGCCCGGGTACGGAACAGCCCCAGCATTTT.